This TCR beta chain was observed in a study of T cell responses to AZD1222 COVID-19 vaccine. Study outcomes and limitations: The donor group comprised mostly white British people and more females; the analysis possibly underestimated clonal diversity. Among AZD1222 vaccinees, only five or six were seropositive at baseline. The span of vaccine-associated CD4 TCRs extended across spike, with dominance at 160-218 and 743-854.

The CDR3 consists of 17 residues. Unmatched junction bases numbered 8, after V lost 6 bases and J lost 4 bases. Per germline, CDR1 KGHSH and CDR2 LQKENI. Data came from immunoSEQ multiplex PCR; TCRdb stores just in-frame clones and leaves some out. The table lists under 85,000 clones, around nine tenths of them singletons. Of note for this clone: Its antigen is unknown.

This sequence joins TRBV18 and TRBJ2-6; TRBD1 matches at 11 bases. This TCR derives from an adult in good health. Sequencing was performed on peripheral blood, taken on day 0 of AZD1222 vaccination. In nucleotides, the CDR3 is TGTGCCAGCTCCAGAGGACAGGGGGCGGCAGGGGCCAACGTCCTGACTTTC. Its translation: CASSRGQGAAGANVLTF.